These T cell receptor beta chains were read from a single sample in a study of cytomegalovirus exposure and HLA in healthy donors. The table came from immunoSEQ multiplex PCR; TCRdb's copy has only in-frame clones and leaves some out. The sample includes under 90,000 clones. The sequenced sample consisted of PBMCs. The receptors were gathered from a female donor in good health and CMV-seropositive. Each CDR3 is given with its conserved first and last residue. The D gene is left open where the match is weak.

TRBD2 TRBJ2-3 TRBV9 CASSRSGGAPSTDTQYF TGTGCCAGCAGCCGTAGCGGGGGGGCTCCTAGCACAGATACGCAGTATTTT
- TRBJ1-2 TRBV19 CASSRTDGNGYTF TGTGCCAGTAGTAGGACAGACGGGAATGGCTACACCTTC
TRBD1 TRBJ1-2 TRBV6-6 CASSYFPDRDYGYTF TGTGCCAGCAGTTATTTTCCGGACAGGGACTATGGCTACACCTTC
- TRBJ1-5 TRBV12-2 CASRNPGSHSNQPQHF TGTGCAAGTCGCAATCCAGGCAGTCATAGCAATCAGCCCCAGCATTTT
- TRBJ1-3 TRBV27 CASSLTGFGNTIYF TGTGCCAGCAGTTTAACGGGGTTTGGAAACACCATATATTTT
- TRBJ1-2 TRBV28 CASSLIGGGYTF TGTGCCAGCAGTTTAATCGGAGGGGGCTACACCTTC
TRBD1 TRBJ2-7 TRBV5-1 CASSLGHRDSNYEQYF TGCGCCAGCAGCCTGGGGCACAGGGACAGCAACTACGAGCAGTACTTC
- TRBJ2-2 TRBV4-2 CASSQEGSVTGELFF TGTGCCAGCAGCCAAGAGGGTAGCGTAACCGGGGAGCTGTTTTTT
TRBD2 TRBJ2-3 TRBV19 CASGRLAGDTDTQYF TGTGCCAGTGGCAGACTAGCGGGAGACACAGATACGCAGTATTTT
- TRBJ1-6 TRBV23-1 CASSQVLSWDFPVAYNSPLHF TGCGCCAGCAGTCAAGTACTATCCTGGGACTTCCCGGTCGCCTATAATTCACCCCTCCACTTT
- TRBJ1-2 TRBV29-1 CSVEVGYNYGYTF TGCAGCGTTGAAGTCGGGTATAACTATGGCTACACCTTC
- TRBJ1-4 TRBV27 CASSSEGGGDEKLFF TGTGCCAGCAGTTCCGAGGGCGGAGGGGATGAAAAACTGTTTTTT
- TRBJ1-5 TRBV7-2 CASSLGRDPKPQHF TGTGCCAGCAGCTTAGGGAGAGACCCAAAGCCCCAGCATTTT
TRBD1 TRBJ2-5 TRBV15 CATSSQGEETQYF TGTGCCACCAGCAGTCAGGGGGAAGAGACCCAGTACTTC
TRBD1 TRBJ2-2 TRBV7-3 CASRTGQNTGELFF TGTGCCAGCAGGACAGGGCAAAACACCGGGGAGCTGTTTTTT
- TRBJ2-5 TRBV5-4 CASSLVTGETQYF TGTGCCAGCAGCTTGGTTACCGGGGAGACCCAGTACTTC
TRBD1 TRBJ1-2 TRBV11-2 CASSNSQGMGYGYTF TGTGCCAGCAGCAACTCACAGGGGATGGGCTATGGCTACACCTTC
TRBD2 TRBJ2-7 TRBV27 CASSLSGGVAYEQYF TGTGCCAGCAGTTTATCGGGGGGGGTGGCCTACGAGCAGTACTTC
- TRBJ1-2 TRBV9 CASSARQANYGYTF TGTGCCAGCAGCGCCAGACAGGCGAACTATGGCTACACCTTC
- TRBJ2-5 TRBV4-3 CASSQEILVQETQYF TGCGCCAGCAGCCAAGAAATACTAGTTCAAGAGACCCAGTACTTC
- TRBJ2-7 TRBV5-5 CASSFGGWEQYF TGTGCCAGCAGCTTCGGAGGGTGGGAGCAGTACTTC
- TRBJ2-7 TRBV28 CASSFRAGQVASYEQYF TGTGCCAGCAGTTTCAGAGCGGGACAGGTGGCCTCCTACGAGCAGTACTTC
TRBD1 TRBJ2-1 TRBV9 CASSVRDRAFDEQFF TGTGCCAGCAGCGTTCGGGACAGGGCATTCGATGAGCAGTTCTTC
TRBD1 TRBJ1-1 TRBV27 CASSKRQGQTEAFF TGTGCCAGCAGTAAACGACAGGGCCAGACTGAAGCTTTCTTT
TRBD1 TRBJ1-1 TRBV5-5 CASSADNLRGVTEAFF TGTGCCAGCAGCGCGGACAACCTCAGGGGGGTCACTGAAGCTTTCTTT
TRBD2 TRBJ2-2 TRBV7-3 CASSPAPSGINTGELFF TGTGCCAGCAGCCCCGCTCCTAGCGGGATTAACACCGGGGAGCTGTTTTTT
- TRBJ2-5 TRBV2 CASSSGTYQETQYF TGTGCCAGCAGTTCAGGGACTTACCAAGAGACCCAGTACTTC
- TRBJ2-5 TRBV10-1 CASSGQRGGTQYF TGCGCCAGCAGTGGACAAAGGGGAGGGACCCAGTACTTC
TRBD1 TRBJ1-1 TRBV5-5 CASSTPDRGTEAFF TGTGCCAGCAGCACTCCCGACAGGGGCACTGAAGCTTTCTTT
TRBD1 TRBJ2-7 TRBV29-1 CSAWTGSEQYF TGCAGCGCCTGGACAGGGAGCGAGCAGTACTTC
- TRBJ1-2 TRBV28 CASYSAAILNYGYTF TGTGCCAGCTACTCGGCGGCCATATTAAACTATGGCTACACCTTC
TRBD2 TRBJ2-7 TRBV2 CASSVIAGGPGEQYF TGTGCCAGCAGTGTCATAGCGGGAGGGCCGGGAGAGCAGTACTTC
- TRBJ2-7 TRBV6-5 CASSYSTPDYEQYF TGTGCCAGCAGTTACTCGACTCCTGACTACGAGCAGTACTTC
TRBD2 TRBJ2-1 TRBV28 CASVAGVVYNEQFF TGTGCCAGCGTAGCGGGAGTTGTATACAATGAGCAGTTCTTC
- TRBJ2-5 TRBV28 CASSLTPEPETQYF TGTGCCAGCAGTCTCACACCCGAACCAGAGACCCAGTACTTC
TRBD1 TRBJ2-1 TRBV30 CAWNGTGGDEQFF TGTGCCTGGAATGGGACAGGGGGGGATGAGCAGTTCTTC
TRBD1 TRBJ1-4 TRBV4-3 CASSPNRGASANEKLFF TGCGCCAGCAGTCCTAACAGGGGGGCGTCGGCTAATGAAAAACTGTTTTTT
- TRBJ1-4 TRBV30 CAWRRTDKNEKLFF TGTGCCTGGAGACGGACAGACAAGAATGAAAAACTGTTTTTT